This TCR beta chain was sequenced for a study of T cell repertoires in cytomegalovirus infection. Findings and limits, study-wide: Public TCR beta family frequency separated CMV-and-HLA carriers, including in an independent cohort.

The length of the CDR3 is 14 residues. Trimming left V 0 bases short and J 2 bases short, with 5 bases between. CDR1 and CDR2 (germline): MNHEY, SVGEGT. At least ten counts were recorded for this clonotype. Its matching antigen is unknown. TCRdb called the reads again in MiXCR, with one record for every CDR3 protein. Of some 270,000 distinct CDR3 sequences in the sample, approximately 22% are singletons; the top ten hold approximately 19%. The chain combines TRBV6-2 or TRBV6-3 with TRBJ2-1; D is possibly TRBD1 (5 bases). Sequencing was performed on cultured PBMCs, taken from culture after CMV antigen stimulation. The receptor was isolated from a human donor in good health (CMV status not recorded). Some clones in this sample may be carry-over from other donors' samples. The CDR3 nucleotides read TGTGCCAGCAGTTACTCACAGGCCTACAATGAGCAGTTCTTC. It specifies CASSYSQAYNEQFF.